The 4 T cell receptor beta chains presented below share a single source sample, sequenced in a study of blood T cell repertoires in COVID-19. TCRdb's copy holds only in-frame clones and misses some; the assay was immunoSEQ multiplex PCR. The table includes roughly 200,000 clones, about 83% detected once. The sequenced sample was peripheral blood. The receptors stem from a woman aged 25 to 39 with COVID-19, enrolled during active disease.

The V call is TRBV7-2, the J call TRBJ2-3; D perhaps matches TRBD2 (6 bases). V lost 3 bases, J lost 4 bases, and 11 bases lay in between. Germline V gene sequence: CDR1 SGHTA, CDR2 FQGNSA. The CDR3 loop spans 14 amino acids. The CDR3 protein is CASSFYRDSDTQYF. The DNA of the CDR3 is TGTGCCAGCAGCTTTTACCGGGACTCAGATACGCAGTATTTT.

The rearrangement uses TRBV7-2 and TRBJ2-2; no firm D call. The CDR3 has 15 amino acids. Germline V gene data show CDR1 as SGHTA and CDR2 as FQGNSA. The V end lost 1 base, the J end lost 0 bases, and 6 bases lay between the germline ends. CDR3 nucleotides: TGTGCCAGCAGCTTAGGCTACGCGAACACCGGGGAGCTGTTTTTT. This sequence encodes CASSLGYANTGELFF.

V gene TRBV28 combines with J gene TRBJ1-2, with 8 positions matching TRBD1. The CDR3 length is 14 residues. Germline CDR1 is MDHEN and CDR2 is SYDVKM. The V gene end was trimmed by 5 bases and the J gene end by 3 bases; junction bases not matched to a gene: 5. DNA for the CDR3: TGTGCCAGCAGTACAGGGGGGTCGGACTATGGCTACACCTTC. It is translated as CASSTGGSDYGYTF.

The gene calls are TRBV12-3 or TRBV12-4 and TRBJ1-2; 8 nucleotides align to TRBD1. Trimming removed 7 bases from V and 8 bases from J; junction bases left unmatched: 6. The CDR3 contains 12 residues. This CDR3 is CASIGPGGGYTF. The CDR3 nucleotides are TGTGCCAGCATCGGGCCAGGGGGCGGCTACACCTTC.